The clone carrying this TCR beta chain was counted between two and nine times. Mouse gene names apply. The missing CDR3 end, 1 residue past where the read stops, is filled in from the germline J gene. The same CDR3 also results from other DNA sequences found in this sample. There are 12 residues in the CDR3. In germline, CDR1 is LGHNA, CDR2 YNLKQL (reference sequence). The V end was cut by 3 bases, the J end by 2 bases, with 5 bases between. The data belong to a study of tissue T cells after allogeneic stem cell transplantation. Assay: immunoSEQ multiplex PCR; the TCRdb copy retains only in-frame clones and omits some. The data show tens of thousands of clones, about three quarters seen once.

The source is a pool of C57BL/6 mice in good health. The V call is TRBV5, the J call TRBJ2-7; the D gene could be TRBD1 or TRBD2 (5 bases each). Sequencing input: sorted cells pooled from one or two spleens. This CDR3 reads CASSQGAYEQYF. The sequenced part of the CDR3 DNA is TGTGCCAGCAGCCAGGGGGCCTATGAACAGTAC.